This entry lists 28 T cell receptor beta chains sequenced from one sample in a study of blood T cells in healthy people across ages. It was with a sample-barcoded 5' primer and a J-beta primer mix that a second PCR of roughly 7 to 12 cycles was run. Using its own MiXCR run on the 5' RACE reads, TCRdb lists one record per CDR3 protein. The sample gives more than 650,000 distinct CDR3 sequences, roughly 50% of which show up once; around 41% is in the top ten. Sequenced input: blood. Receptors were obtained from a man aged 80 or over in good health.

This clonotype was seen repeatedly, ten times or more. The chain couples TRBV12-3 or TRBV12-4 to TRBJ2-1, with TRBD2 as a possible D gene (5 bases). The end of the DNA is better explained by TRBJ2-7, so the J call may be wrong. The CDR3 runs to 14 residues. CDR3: CASSFPSSYNEQYF. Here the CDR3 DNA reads TGTGCCAGCAGTTTCCCTAGCTCCTACAATGAGCAGTACTTC.

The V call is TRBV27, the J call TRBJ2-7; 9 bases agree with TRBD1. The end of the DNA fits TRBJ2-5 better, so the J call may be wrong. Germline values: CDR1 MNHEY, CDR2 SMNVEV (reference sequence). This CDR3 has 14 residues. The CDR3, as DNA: TGTGCCAGCAGTCCCCGGGACAGGGCGGAGACCCAGTACTTC. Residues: CASSPRDRAETQYF.

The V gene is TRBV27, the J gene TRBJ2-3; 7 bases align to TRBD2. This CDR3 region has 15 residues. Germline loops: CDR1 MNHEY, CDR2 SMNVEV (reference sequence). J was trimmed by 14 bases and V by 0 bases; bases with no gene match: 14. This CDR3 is CASSLSLAGVRYAYF. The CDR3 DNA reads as TGTGCCAGCAGTTTATCGTTGGCGGGAGTCAGATACGCGTATTTT.

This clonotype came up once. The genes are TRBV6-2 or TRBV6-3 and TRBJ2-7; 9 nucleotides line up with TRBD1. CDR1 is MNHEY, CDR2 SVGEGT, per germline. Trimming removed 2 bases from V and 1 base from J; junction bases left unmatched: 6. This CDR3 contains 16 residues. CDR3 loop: CASSYMPTGGSYEQYF. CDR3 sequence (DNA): TGTGCCAGCAGTTACATGCCGACAGGGGGGTCCTACGAGCAGTACTTC.

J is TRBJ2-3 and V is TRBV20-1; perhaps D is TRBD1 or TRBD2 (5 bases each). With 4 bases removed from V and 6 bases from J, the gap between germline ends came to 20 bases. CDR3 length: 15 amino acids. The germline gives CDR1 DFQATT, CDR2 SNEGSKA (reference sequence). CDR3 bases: TGCAGTGCTACGGCAGGGCCGGGGCGTGGGGATACGCAGTATTTT. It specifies CSATAGPGRGDTQYF.

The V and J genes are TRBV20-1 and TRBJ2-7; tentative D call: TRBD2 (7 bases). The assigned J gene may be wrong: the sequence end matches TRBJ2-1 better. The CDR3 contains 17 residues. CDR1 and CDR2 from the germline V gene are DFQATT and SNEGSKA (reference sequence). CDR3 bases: TGCAGTGCTAGAGATCTCCGGGGGGCGTCTTCGTACAATGAGCAGTTCTTC. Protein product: CSARDLRGASSYNEQFF.

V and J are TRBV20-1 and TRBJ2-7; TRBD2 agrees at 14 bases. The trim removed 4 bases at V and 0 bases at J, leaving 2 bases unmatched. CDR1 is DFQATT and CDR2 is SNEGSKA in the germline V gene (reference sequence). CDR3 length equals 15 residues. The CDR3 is CSATGTSGGSYEQYF. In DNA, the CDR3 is TGCAGTGCTACCGGGACTAGCGGGGGCTCCTACGAGCAGTACTTC.

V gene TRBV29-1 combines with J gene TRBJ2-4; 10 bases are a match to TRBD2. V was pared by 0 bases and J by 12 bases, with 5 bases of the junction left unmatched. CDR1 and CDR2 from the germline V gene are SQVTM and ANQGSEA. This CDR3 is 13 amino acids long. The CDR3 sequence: CSVEEGTSVGQYF. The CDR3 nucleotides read TGCAGCGTTGAAGAGGGGACTAGCGTGGGTCAGTACTTC.

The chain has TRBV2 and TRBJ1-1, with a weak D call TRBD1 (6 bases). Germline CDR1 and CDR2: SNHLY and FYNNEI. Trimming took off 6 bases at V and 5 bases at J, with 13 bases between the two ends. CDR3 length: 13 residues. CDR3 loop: CASSRTQGTEAFF. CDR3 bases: TGTGCCAGCAGCAGAACTCAGGGGACTGAAGCTTTCTTT.

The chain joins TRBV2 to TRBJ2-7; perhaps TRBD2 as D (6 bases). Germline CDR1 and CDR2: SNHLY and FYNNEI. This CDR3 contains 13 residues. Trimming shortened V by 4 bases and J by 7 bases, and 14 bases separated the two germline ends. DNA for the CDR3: TGTGCCAGCAGTGGGGGAGGTGGTAGTGAGCAGTACTTC. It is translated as CASSGGGGSEQYF.

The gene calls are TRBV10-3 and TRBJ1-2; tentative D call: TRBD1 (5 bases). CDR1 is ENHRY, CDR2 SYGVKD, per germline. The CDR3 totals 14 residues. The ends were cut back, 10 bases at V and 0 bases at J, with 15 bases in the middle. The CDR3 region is CATMGTGANYGYTF. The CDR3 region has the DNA TGTGCCACCATGGGAACGGGGGCTAACTATGGCTACACCTTC.

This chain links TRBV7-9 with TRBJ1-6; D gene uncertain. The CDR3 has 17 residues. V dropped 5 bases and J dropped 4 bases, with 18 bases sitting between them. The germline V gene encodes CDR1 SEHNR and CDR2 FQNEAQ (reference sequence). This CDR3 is CASSGPLDGRYNSPLHF. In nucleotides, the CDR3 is TGTGCCAGCAGCGGCCCACTGGACGGACGGTATAATTCACCCCTCCACTTT.

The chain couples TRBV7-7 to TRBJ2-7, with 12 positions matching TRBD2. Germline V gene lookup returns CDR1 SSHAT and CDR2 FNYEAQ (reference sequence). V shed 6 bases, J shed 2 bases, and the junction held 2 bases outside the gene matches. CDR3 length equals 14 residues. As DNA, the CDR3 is TGTGCCAGCAGTCCTAGCGGGAGGGCCTACGAGCAGTACTTC. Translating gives CASSPSGRAYEQYF.

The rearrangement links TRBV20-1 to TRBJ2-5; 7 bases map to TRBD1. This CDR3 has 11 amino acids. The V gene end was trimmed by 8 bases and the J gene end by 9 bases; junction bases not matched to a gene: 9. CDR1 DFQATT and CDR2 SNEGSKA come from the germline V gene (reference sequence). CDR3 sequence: CSRRGQEAQYF. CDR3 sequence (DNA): TGCAGTCGGCGAGGACAGGAGGCCCAGTACTTC.

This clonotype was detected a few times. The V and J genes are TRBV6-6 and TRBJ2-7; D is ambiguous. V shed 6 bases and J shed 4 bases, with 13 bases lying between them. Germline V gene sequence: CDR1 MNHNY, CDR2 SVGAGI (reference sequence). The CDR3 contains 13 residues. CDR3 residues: CASSYGIRYEQYF. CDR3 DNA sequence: TGTGCCAGCAGCTACGGAATTAGATACGAGCAGTACTTC.

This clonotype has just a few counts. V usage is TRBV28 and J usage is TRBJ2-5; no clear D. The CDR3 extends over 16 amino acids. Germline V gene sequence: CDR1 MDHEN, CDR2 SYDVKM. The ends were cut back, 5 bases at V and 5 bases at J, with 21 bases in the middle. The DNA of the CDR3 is TGTGCCAGCAGTCCCCTGGCGGTGGCCGAGTGGGAGACCCAGTACTTC. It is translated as CASSPLAVAEWETQYF.

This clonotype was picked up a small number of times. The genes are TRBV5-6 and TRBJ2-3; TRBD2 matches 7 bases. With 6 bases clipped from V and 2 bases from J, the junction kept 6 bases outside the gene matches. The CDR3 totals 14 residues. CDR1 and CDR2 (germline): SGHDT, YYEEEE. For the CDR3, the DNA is TGTGCCAGCACCTCACTAGCGTCCACAGATACGCAGTATTTT. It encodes CASTSLASTDTQYF.

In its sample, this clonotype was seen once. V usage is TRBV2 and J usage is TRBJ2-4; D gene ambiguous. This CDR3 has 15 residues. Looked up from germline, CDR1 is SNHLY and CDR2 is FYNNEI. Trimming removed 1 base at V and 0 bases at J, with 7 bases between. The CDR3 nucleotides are TGTGCCAGCAGTGAAGTCAGCCTAGCCAAAAACATTCAGTACTTC. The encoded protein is CASSEVSLAKNIQYF.

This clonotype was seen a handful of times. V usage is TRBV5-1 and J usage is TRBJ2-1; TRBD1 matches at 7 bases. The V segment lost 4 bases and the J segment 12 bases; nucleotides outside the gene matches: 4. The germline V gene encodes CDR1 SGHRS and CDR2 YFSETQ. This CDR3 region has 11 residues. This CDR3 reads CASSPDRRQFF. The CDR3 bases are TGCGCCAGCAGCCCGGACAGGCGGCAGTTCTTC.

The CDR3 DNA sequence: TGTGCCAGCAGCTTATATTGGGGACCCACGGGTGGCTACACCTTC. Translated, it gives CASSLYWGPTGGYTF. The V and J genes are TRBV13 and TRBJ1-2; D perhaps matches TRBD1 (5 bases). This CDR3 is built from 15 residues. CDR1 is PRHDT, CDR2 FYEKMQ, per germline (reference sequence). V lost 2 bases to trimming and J lost 7 bases, with 17 bases between them.

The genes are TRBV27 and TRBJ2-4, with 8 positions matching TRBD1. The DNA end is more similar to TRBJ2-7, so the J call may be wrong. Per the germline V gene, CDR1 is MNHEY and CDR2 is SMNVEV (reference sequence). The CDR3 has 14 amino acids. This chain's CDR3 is CASTSTGAVYEQYF. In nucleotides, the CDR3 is TGTGCCAGCACCTCGACAGGGGCGGTCTACGAGCAGTACTTC.

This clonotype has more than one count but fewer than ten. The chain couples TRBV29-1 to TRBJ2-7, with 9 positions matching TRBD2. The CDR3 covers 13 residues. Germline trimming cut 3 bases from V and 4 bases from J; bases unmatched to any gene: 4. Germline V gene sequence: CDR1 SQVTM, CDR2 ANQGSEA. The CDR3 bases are TGCAGCGTTGAGGGACTAGCTGGGTACGAGCAGTACTTC. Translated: CSVEGLAGYEQYF.

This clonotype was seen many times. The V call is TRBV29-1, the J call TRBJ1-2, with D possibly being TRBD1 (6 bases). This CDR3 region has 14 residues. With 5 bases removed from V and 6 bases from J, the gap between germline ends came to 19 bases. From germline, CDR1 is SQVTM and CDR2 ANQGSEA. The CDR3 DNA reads TGCAGCGTTCTAACTACGGACAGCGTGAATGGCTACACCTTC. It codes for CSVLTTDSVNGYTF.

CDR3 sequence reads: CASSQAPGTSAHTQYF. The CDR3 nucleotides are TGTGCCAGCAGCCAAGCTCCCGGGACTAGCGCCCATACGCAGTATTTT. V gene TRBV3-1 combines with J gene TRBJ2-3; 10 bases align to TRBD2. V was pared by 1 base and J by 7 bases, with 8 bases of the junction left unmatched. The germline V gene has CDR1 LGHDT and CDR2 YNNKEL (reference sequence). The CDR3 sequence is 16 residues long.

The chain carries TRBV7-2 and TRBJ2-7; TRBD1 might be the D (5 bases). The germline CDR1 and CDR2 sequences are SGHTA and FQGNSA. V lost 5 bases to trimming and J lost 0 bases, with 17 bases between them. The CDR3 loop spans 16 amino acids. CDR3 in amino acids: CASSVYRTIVSYEQYF. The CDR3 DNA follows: TGTGCCAGCAGCGTCTACAGGACAATTGTCTCCTACGAGCAGTACTTC.

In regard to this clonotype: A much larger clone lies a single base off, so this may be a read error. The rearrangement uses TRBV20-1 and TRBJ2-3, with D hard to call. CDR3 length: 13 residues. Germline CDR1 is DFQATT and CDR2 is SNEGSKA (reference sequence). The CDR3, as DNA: TGCAGTGCTGACGCGGCACGGCCAGATACGCGGTATTTT. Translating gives CSADAARPDTRYF.

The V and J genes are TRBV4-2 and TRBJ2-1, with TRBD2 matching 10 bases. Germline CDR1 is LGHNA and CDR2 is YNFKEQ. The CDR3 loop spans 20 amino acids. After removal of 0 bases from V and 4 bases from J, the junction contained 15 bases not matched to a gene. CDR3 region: CASSQDPRLAGVREYNEQFF. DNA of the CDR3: TGTGCCAGCAGCCAAGATCCCCGGCTAGCGGGAGTGAGGGAATACAATGAGCAGTTCTTC.

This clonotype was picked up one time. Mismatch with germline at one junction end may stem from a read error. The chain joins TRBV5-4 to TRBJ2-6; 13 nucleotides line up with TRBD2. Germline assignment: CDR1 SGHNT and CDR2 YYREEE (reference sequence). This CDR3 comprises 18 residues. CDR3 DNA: TGTGCCAGCAGCGCCTGGACTAGCGGGAGCTCTGGGACCAACGTCCTGACTTTC. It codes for CASSAWTSGSSGTNVLTF.